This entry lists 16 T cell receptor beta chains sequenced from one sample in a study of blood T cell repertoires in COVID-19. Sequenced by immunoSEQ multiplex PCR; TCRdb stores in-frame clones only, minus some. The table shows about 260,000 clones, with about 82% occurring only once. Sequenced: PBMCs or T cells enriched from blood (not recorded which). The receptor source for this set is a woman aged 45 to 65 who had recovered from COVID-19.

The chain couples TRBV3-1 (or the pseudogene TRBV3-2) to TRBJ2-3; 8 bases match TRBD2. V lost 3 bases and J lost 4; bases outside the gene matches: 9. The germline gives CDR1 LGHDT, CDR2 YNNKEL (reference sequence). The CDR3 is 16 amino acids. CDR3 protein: CASSQAAGGPADTQYF. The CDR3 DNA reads TGTGCCAGCAGCCAGGCCGCGGGGGGACCCGCAGATACGCAGTATTTT.

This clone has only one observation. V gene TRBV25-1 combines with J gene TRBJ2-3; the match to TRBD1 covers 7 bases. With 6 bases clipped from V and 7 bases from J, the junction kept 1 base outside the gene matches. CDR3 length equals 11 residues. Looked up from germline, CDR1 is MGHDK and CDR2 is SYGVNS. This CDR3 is CASRQGYTQYF. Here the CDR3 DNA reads TGTGCCAGCAGACAGGGGTATACGCAGTATTTT.

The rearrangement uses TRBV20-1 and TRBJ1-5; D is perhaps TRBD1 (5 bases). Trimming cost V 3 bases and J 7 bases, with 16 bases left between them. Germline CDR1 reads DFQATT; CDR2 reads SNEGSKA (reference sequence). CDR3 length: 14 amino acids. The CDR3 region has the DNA TGCAGTGCTAGTCCGGGGGAGAGATACCAGCCCCAGCATTTT. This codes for CSASPGERYQPQHF.

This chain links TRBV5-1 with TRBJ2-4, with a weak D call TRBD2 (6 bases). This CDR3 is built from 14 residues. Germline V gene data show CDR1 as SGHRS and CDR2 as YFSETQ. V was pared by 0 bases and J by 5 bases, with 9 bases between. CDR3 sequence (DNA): TGCGCCAGCAGCTTGGGCGGGACGGAAAACATTCAGTACTTC. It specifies CASSLGGTENIQYF. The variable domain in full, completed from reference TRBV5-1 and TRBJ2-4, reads KAGVTQTPRYLIKTRGQQVTLSCSPISGHRSVSWYQQTPGQGLQFLFEYFSETQRNKGNFPGRFSGRQFSNSRSEMNVSTLELGDSALYLCASSLGGTENIQYFGAGTRLSVL.

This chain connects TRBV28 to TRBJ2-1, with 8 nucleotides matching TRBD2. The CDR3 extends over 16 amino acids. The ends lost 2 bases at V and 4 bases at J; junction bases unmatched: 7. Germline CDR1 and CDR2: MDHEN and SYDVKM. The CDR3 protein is CASSLTGTRPYNEQFF. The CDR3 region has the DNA TGTGCCAGCAGTTTAACCGGGACTAGACCGTACAATGAGCAGTTCTTC. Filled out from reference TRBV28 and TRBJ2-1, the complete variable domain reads DVKVTQSSRYLVKRTGEKVFLECVQDMDHENMFWYRQDPGLGLRLIYFSYDVKMKEKGDIPEGYSVSREKKERFSLILESASTNQTSMYLCASSLTGTRPYNEQFFGPGTRLTVL.

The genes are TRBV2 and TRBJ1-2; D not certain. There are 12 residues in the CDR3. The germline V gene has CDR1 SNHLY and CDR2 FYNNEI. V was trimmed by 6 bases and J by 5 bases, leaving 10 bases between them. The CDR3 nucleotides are TGTGCCAGCAGCCCATCCGGTTATGGCTACACCTTC. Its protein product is CASSPSGYGYTF.

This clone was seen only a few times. The CDR3 here is CAISELQARSYGYTF. The CDR3 DNA follows: TGTGCCATCAGTGAGTTACAGGCTCGGAGCTATGGCTACACCTTC. The chain uses TRBV10-3 and TRBJ1-2, with D perhaps matching TRBD1 (5 bases). This CDR3 is 15 amino acids long. The germline CDR1 and CDR2 sequences are ENHRY and SYGVKD. The V end was cut by 1 base, the J end by 4 bases, with 13 bases between.

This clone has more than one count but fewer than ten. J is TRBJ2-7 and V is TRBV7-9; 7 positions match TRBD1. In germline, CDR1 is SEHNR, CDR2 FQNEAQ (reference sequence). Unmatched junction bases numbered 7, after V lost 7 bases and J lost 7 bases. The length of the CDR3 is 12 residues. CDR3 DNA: TGTGCCAGCACCCGTGACAGGGAGGAGCAGTACTTC. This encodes CASTRDREEQYF.

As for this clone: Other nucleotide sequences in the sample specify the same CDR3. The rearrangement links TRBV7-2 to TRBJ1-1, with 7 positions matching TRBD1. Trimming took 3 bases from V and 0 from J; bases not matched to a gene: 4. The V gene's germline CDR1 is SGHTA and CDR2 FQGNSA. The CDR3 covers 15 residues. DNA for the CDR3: TGTGCCAGCAGCTTCCAGGGGGTAATGAACACTGAAGCTTTCTTT. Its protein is CASSFQGVMNTEAFF.

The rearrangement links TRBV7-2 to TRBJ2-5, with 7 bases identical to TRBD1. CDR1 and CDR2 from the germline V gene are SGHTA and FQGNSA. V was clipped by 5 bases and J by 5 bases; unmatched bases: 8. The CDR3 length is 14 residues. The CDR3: CASSPYGRGETQYF. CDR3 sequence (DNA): TGTGCCAGCAGCCCGTACGGCAGGGGGGAGACCCAGTACTTC.

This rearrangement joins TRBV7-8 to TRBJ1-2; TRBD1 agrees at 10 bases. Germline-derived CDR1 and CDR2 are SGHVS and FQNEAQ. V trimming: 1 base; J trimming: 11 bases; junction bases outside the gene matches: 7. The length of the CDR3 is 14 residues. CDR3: CASSLGRTGGGYTF. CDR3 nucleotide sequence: TGTGCCAGCAGCTTAGGTCGGACAGGGGGTGGGTACACCTTC.

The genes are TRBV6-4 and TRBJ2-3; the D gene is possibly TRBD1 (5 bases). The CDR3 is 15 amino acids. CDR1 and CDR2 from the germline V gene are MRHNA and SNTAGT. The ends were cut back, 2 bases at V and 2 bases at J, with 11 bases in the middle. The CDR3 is CASSDQGMVTDTQYF. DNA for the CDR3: TGTGCCAGCAGTGACCAGGGAATGGTCACAGATACGCAGTATTTT.

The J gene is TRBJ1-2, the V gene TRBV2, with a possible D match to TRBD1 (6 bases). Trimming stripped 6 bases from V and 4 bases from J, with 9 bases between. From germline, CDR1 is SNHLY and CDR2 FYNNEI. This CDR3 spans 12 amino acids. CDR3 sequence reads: CASRGARYGYTF. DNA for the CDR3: TGTGCCAGCAGGGGGGCCCGCTATGGCTACACCTTC.

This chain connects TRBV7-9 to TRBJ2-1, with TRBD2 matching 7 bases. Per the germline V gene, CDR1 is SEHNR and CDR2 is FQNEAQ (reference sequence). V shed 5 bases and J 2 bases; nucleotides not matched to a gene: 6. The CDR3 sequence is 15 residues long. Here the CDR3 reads CASSRSSGTYNEQFF. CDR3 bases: TGTGCCAGCAGCCGATCTAGCGGAACCTACAATGAGCAGTTCTTC.

The CDR3 DNA follows: TGTGCCAGCAGCTTACCACGGGCCTACAATGAGCAGTTCTTC. Translated, it gives CASSLPRAYNEQFF. This chain links TRBV7-9 with TRBJ2-1; D remains unclear. The CDR3 extends over 14 amino acids. Trimming pared 2 bases from V and 2 bases from J, leaving 7 bases between. CDR1 is SEHNR and CDR2 is FQNEAQ in the germline V gene (reference sequence).

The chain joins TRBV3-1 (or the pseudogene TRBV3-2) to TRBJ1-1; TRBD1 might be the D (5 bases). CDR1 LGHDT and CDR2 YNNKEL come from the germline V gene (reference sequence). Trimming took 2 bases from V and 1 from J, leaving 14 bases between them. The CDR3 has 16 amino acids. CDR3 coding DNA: TGTGCCAGCAGCCAAAATACGGGACTCAGGAACACTGAAGCTTTCTTT. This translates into CASSQNTGLRNTEAFF.